The 21 T cell receptor beta chains given below trace back to one sample, sequenced in a study of blood T cells in healthy people across ages. For the second PCR, which ran for 7 to 11 cycles, a sample-barcoded 5' primer and a J-beta primer mix were used. Using its own MiXCR run on the 5' RACE reads, TCRdb lists one record per CDR3 protein. The sample includes about 800,000 distinct CDR3 sequences, about half seen only once; the top ten take 15% to 20%. What was sequenced was blood. Receptors were obtained from a man older than 75 in good health.

V gene TRBV20-1 combines with J gene TRBJ1-1; D gene ambiguous. The CDR3 has 14 amino acids. CDR1 DFQATT and CDR2 SNEGSKA come from the germline V gene (reference sequence). Trimming shortened V by 0 bases and J by 4 bases, and 12 bases separated the two germline ends. CDR3 loop: CSARDTRRGTEAFF. CDR3 nucleotides: TGCAGTGCTAGAGACACCCGACGAGGCACTGAAGCTTTCTTT.

The chain combines TRBV20-1 with TRBJ1-1; the match to TRBD1 covers 7 bases. Per germline, CDR1 DFQATT and CDR2 SNEGSKA (reference sequence). CDR3 length: 15 residues. The ends lost 5 bases at V and 4 bases at J; junction bases unmatched: 13. The CDR3 loop reads CSAPTGQGGATEAFF. The CDR3 DNA reads TGCAGTGCTCCCACCGGGCAGGGGGGGGCCACTGAAGCTTTCTTT.

The chain has TRBV7-2 and TRBJ1-2; D might be TRBD1 (5 bases). The CDR3 extends over 13 amino acids. Germline CDR1 is SGHTA and CDR2 is FQGNSA. Trimming took off 10 bases at V and 8 bases at J, with 20 bases between the two ends. The CDR3 spells CATKKGPGLGYTF. The CDR3 DNA reads TGTGCCACCAAGAAGGGACCAGGGCTCGGCTACACCTTC.

The chain has TRBV5-1 and TRBJ2-7, with D possibly matching TRBD1 (5 bases). The germline CDR1 and CDR2 sequences are SGHRS and YFSETQ. This CDR3 has 15 amino acids. Trimming took 7 bases from V and 5 from J, leaving 22 bases between them. CDR3 region: CASCYDRSKGDEQYF. The DNA of the CDR3 is TGCGCCAGCTGTTACGATCGGTCCAAAGGGGACGAGCAGTACTTC.

The V call is TRBV6-5, the J call TRBJ2-3; 8 positions match TRBD2. Germline V gives CDR1 MNHEY, CDR2 SVGAGI. The CDR3 is made up of 15 amino acids. V lost 0 bases and J lost 5; bases outside the gene matches: 4. Here the CDR3 DNA reads TGTGCCAGCAGTTACTCGAGGCGGGAGGTAGATACGCAGTATTTT. Its protein product is CASSYSRREVDTQYF.

This clonotype has a handful of counts. This chain joins TRBV20-1 and TRBJ2-7; 12 positions agree with TRBD2. This CDR3 region has 14 residues. CDR1 and CDR2 from the germline V gene are DFQATT and SNEGSKA (reference sequence). J was trimmed by 5 bases and V by 3 bases; bases with no gene match: 5. The CDR3 sequence is CSASVLAGGDEQYF. The CDR3 DNA reads as TGCAGTGCTAGCGTGCTAGCGGGAGGGGACGAGCAGTACTTC.

This clonotype has just a few counts. The rearrangement links TRBV10-3 to TRBJ1-2; possibly TRBD1 for D (6 bases). Germline loops: CDR1 ENHRY, CDR2 SYGVKD. The V and J ends lost 4 bases and 6 bases respectively, with 12 bases between them. This CDR3 comprises 13 residues. This chain's CDR3 is CAISGVGGDGYTF. DNA for the CDR3: TGTGCCATCAGTGGTGTAGGGGGTGATGGCTACACCTTC.

This chain connects TRBV9 to TRBJ2-3, with D possibly matching TRBD2 (5 bases). CDR1 and CDR2 from the germline V gene are SGDLS and YYNGEE. The CDR3 consists of 14 residues. Trimming removed 6 bases from V and 1 base from J, with 12 bases in between. The CDR3 DNA follows: TGTGCCAGCATGCGTGGACTTGGCACAGATACGCAGTATTTT. It translates to CASMRGLGTDTQYF.

The rearrangement links TRBV28 to TRBJ2-5; TRBD2 is a possible D gene (5 bases). Trimming cost V 5 bases and J 4 bases, with 14 bases left between them. There are 14 residues in the CDR3. Germline lookup yields CDR1 MDHEN and CDR2 SYDVKM. CDR3 residues: CASSSGSSGETQYF. The CDR3 region has the DNA TGTGCCAGCAGTAGCGGCAGCAGCGGAGAGACCCAGTACTTC.

Of note for this clonotype: A much larger clone differs from this one at a single base, so this may be a read error. This chain joins TRBV5-5 and TRBJ2-4; possibly TRBD1 for D (6 bases). The DNA end favors TRBJ2-7, so the J call may be wrong. CDR1 and CDR2 from the germline V gene are SGHKS and YYEKEE (reference sequence). The CDR3 sequence is 14 residues long. This CDR3 is CASSVAGQLYEQYF. In nucleotides, the CDR3 is TGTGCCAGCAGCGTGGCTGGACAGCTATACGAGCAGTACTTC.

J is TRBJ2-7 and V is TRBV29-1, with D possibly matching TRBD2 (7 bases). V lost 1 base to trimming and J lost 5 bases, with 18 bases between them. The CDR3 is made up of 15 amino acids. Germline CDR1 is SQVTM and CDR2 is ANQGSEA. Written as DNA, the CDR3 is TGCAGCGTTGAAGTCTCTAGCGGAGACAGGCACGAGCAGTACTTC. This codes for CSVEVSSGDRHEQYF.

As for this clonotype: A much larger clone differs from this one at a single base, so this may be a read error. This chain connects TRBV27 to TRBJ1-2; D is unresolved. The CDR3 spans 13 residues. V lost 10 bases, J lost 7 bases, and 19 bases lay in between. CDR1 MNHEY and CDR2 SMNVEV come from the germline V gene (reference sequence). The CDR3 here is CANSFSQAAGYTF. The CDR3 nucleotides read TGTGCCAACAGCTTTAGTCAGGCAGCTGGCTACACCTTC.

This clonotype was found many times. The chain recombines TRBV5-1 with TRBJ1-2; TRBD1 matches at 9 bases. CDR3 size: 14 residues. Trimming took 3 bases from V and 2 from J; bases not matched to a gene: 2. Germline-derived CDR1 and CDR2 are SGHRS and YFSETQ. CDR3 coding DNA: TGCGCCAGCAGCTCGACAGGGGGGAACTATGGCTACACCTTC. Amino acids: CASSSTGGNYGYTF. The full variable domain, completed using reference TRBV5-1 and TRBJ1-2, is KAGVTQTPRYLIKTRGQQVTLSCSPISGHRSVSWYQQTPGQGLQFLFEYFSETQRNKGNFPGRFSGRQFSNSRSEMNVSTLELGDSALYLCASSSTGGNYGYTFGSGTRLTVV.

This clonotype is termed medium-sized. At one boundary the junction diverges from the germline segment, which might be a read error. This chain joins TRBV5-1 and TRBJ2-1; no clear D. This CDR3 contains 11 residues. CDR1 SGHRS and CDR2 YFSETQ come from the germline V gene. For the CDR3, the DNA is TGTGCCAGCAGTTTAAGTGATGAGCAGTTCTTC. Amino acid sequence: CASSLSDEQFF.

This chain joins TRBV9 and TRBJ1-1; 7 bases are shared with TRBD1. The V segment lost 3 bases and the J segment 3 bases; nucleotides outside the gene matches: 14. The CDR3 totals 17 residues. The germline CDR1 and CDR2 sequences are SGDLS and YYNGEE. The CDR3 is CASSAPGTDPLDTEAFF. DNA for the CDR3: TGTGCCAGCAGCGCTCCCGGGACAGACCCTCTCGACACTGAAGCTTTCTTT. Combining the CDR3 with reference TRBV9 and TRBJ1-1 gives the whole variable domain DSGVTQTPKHLITATGQRVTLRCSPRSGDLSVYWYQQSLDQGLQFLIQYYNGEERAKGNILERFSAQQFPDLHSELNLSSLELGDSALYFCASSAPGTDPLDTEAFFGQGTRLTVV.

The chain has TRBV7-2 and TRBJ2-7; D might be TRBD1 (7 bases). Germline lookup yields CDR1 SGHTA and CDR2 FQGNSA. V lost 5 bases to trimming and J lost 3 bases, with 17 bases between them. The CDR3 contains 15 residues. The CDR3 nucleotides read TGTGCCAGCAGCCTAGGAGGGGGCGGACACTACGAGCAGTACTTC. Translated: CASSLGGGGHYEQYF.

This clonotype turned up a few times. This rearrangement joins TRBV27 to TRBJ2-3; no reliable D call. Germline CDR1 is MNHEY and CDR2 is SMNVEV (reference sequence). The CDR3 extends over 18 amino acids. Trimming took 5 bases from V and 2 from J, leaving 23 bases between them. The CDR3 loop reads CASSPQKSLIFSTDTQYF. The CDR3 DNA sequence: TGTGCCAGCAGTCCCCAGAAAAGCCTAATTTTCTCCACAGATACGCAGTATTTT.

This clonotype came up a few times. The chain couples TRBV19 to TRBJ2-7; 7 bases are a match to TRBD1. The CDR3 runs 13 residues. With 1 base clipped from V and 5 bases from J, the junction kept 2 bases outside the gene matches. CDR1 is LNHDA and CDR2 is SQIVND in the germline V gene (reference sequence). The CDR3 region is CASSIGQGDEQYF. CDR3 nucleotide sequence: TGTGCCAGTAGTATAGGGCAGGGGGACGAGCAGTACTTC.

V is TRBV11-2 and J is TRBJ2-3, with a tentative D call TRBD2 (6 bases). Per germline, CDR1 SGHAT and CDR2 FQNNGV. V gave up 1 base and J gave up 5 bases, with 19 bases separating them. This CDR3 comprises 17 residues. The CDR3 spells CASSLVGGGTGIDTQYF. The CDR3 bases are TGTGCCAGCAGCTTAGTTGGCGGCGGGACCGGCATAGATACGCAGTATTTT.

This CDR3 is CASSMGREETQYF. CDR3 bases: TGTGCCAGTAGTATGGGCAGAGAAGAGACCCAGTACTTC. V usage is TRBV19 and J usage is TRBJ2-5; no firm D call. Trimming left V 3 bases short and J 3 bases short, with 8 bases between. This CDR3 region has 13 residues. CDR1 and CDR2 (germline): LNHDA, SQIVND (reference sequence).

The gene calls are TRBV6-6 and TRBJ1-4; no clear D gene. Germline V gives CDR1 MNHNY, CDR2 SVGAGI (reference sequence). The germline V and J ends were trimmed by 9 bases and 8 bases, with 16 bases remaining between them. The CDR3 consists of 13 residues. The CDR3 protein is CASKVGSGEKLFF. The CDR3 region has the DNA TGTGCCAGTAAGGTCGGGTCGGGAGAAAAACTGTTTTTT.